Included here is one T cell receptor (beta chain) sequence, with context. The antigen remains unidentified. This record comes from a study of cytomegalovirus exposure and HLA in healthy donors. Study-wide points: Certain sequence variants were highly shared and formed a cluster, and this cluster was likely a sequencing artifact. HLA alleles were associated with fewer than 20,000 TCR beta sequences in a later analysis at 0.05 false discovery rate.

PCR was performed using 60 Vbeta and 13 Jbeta primers. This table comes from immunoSEQ multiplex PCR, and its TCRdb copy is limited to in-frame clones, with some not included. The table includes some 130,000 clones, about three quarters detected once. After removal of 7 bases from V and 0 bases from J, the junction contained 13 bases not matched to a gene. The germline V gene has CDR1 SGHRS and CDR2 YFSETQ. This CDR3 has 19 residues. The TCR comes from a woman aged 40-49 years in good health and CMV-seronegative. Sequencing used PBMCs. This sequence joins TRBV5-1 and TRBJ2-2; 12 bases match TRBD2. In DNA form, the CDR3 reads TGCGCCAGCCTCTACCGGACCCTAGCGGGGGGGCCGAACACCGGGGAGCTGTTTTTT. Translation gives CASLYRTLAGGPNTGELFF.